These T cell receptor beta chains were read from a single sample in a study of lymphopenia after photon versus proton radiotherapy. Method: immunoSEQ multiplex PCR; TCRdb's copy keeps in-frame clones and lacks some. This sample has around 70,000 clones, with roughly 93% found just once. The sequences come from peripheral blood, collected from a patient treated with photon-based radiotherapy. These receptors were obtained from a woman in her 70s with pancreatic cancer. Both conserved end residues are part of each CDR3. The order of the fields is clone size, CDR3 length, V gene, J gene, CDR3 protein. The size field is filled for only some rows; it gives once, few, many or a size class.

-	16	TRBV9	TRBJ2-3	CASSPKLAGALGTQYF
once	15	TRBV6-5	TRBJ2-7	CASSPGTSGTYEQYF
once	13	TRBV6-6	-	CASRPRVPYEQYF
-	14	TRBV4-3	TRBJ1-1	CASSQYGANTEAFF
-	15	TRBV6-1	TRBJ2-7	CASSRSTGGGYEQYF
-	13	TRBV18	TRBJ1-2	CASSQGDGNGYTF
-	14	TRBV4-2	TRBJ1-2	CASSQDRDPYGYTF
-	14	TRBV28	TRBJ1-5	CASSAGAGNQPQHF
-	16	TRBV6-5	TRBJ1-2	CASSYSINTLNYGYTF
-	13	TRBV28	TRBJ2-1	CASRPPPNREAVF
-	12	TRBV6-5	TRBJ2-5	CASRTGEETQYF
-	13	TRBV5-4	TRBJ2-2	CASSLGGAGELFF
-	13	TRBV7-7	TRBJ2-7	CASSMGQNYEQYF
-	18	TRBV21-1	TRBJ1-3	CASSKEIEGSAFGNTIYF
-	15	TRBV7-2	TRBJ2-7	CASSLDPGTVYEQYF
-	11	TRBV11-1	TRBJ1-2	CASSSNYGYTF
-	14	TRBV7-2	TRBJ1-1	CASSEDRGRTEAFF
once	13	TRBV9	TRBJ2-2	CASSVVSTGELFF
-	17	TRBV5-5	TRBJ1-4	CASSSQQGARTNEKLFF
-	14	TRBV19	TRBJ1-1	CASSMVGYNTEAFF
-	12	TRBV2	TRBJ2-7	CASNMGPYEQYF
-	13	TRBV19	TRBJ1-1	CAGRGGEGSEAFF
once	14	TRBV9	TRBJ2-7	CASSEDSLPYEQYF
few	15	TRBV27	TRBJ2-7	CASSLMTSGGHEQYF
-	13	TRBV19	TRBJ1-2	CASSFGQGAGYTF
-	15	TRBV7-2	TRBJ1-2	CASSLESGPGYGYTF
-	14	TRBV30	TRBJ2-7	CATTKGQGTYEQYF
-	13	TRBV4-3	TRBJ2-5	CASSQERSETQYF
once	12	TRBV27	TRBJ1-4	CASRSPLGRLFF
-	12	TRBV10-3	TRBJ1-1	CAISEGYTEAFF
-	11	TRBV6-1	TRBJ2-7	CASSGGYEQYF
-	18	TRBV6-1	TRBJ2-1	CASSGQGGGRPGDNEQFF
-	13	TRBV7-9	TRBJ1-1	CASSLMGETEAFF
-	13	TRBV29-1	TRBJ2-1	CSVVSNSYNEQFF
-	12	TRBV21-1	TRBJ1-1	CASSKGGGAAFF
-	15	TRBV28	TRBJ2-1	CASRAREGLHNEQFF
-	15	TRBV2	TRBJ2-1	CASSQSGGPYNEQFF
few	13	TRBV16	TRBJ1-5	CASSPFQGQPQHF
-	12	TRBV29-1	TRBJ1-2	CSVRQGYYGYTF
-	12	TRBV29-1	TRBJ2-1	CSAGLPGGEQFF
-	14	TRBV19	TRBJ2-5	CASSNPGIQETQYF
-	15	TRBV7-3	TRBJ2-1	CASSLVGTGGNEQFF
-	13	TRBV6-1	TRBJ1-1	CASSPDMNTEAFF